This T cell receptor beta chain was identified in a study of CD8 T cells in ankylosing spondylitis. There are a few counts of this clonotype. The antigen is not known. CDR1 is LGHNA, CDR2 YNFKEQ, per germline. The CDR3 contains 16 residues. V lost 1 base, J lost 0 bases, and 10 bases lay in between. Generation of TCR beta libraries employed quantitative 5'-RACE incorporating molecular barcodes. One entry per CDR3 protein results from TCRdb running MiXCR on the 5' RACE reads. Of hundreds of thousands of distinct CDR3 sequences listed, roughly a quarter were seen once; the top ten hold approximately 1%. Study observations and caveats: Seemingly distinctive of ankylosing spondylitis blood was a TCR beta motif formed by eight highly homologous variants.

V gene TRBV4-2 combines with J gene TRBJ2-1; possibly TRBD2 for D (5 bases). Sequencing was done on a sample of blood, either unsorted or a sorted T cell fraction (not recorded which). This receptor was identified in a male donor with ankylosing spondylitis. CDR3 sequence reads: CASSQGGLSSYNEQFF. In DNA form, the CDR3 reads TGTGCCAGCAGCCAAGGCGGGTTGAGCTCCTACAATGAGCAGTTCTTC.